This T cell receptor beta chain was found in a study of blood T cell repertoires in COVID-19. The CDR3 spans 15 residues. Germline assignment: CDR1 MDHEN and CDR2 SYDVKM. V gave up 9 bases and J gave up 0 bases; unmatched junction bases: 8. The data were produced by immunoSEQ multiplex PCR, yet TCRdb's version contains in-frame clones alone and is incomplete. This sample has around 280,000 clones, with around 90% found just once. The TCR comes from a middle-aged woman who had recovered from COVID-19. The rearrangement links TRBV28 to TRBJ1-3; TRBD1 matches 7 bases. Material: PBMCs or T cells enriched from blood (not recorded which). CDR3 nucleotides: TGTGCCAGGTCGGGACAGACAGACTCTGGAAACACCATATATTTT. As protein: CARSGQTDSGNTIYF. Full variable domain (missing parts from reference TRBV28 and TRBJ1-3): DVKVTQSSRYLVKRTGEKVFLECVQDMDHENMFWYRQDPGLGLRLIYFSYDVKMKEKGDIPEGYSVSREKKERFSLILESASTNQTSMYLCARSGQTDSGNTIYFGEGSWLTVV.